Below are 26 T cell receptor beta chains sequenced from a single sample in a study of T cells after yellow fever vaccination. A single record per CDR3 protein comes from TCRdb applying MiXCR to the 5' RACE reads. The sample gives more than 450,000 distinct CDR3 sequences, 21% of which show up once; less than 20% is in the top ten. Sequenced here: PBMCs, sampled 20 to 25 days after the first yellow fever vaccination. These receptors all stem from a man aged 18 to 29 who received the YFV17D yellow fever vaccine.

A few counts support this clonotype. This sequence joins TRBV5-1 and TRBJ1-2, with 9 bases lining up with TRBD1. CDR1 is SGHRS, CDR2 YFSETQ, per germline. This CDR3 spans 17 amino acids. The V segment lost 0 bases and the J segment 0 bases; nucleotides outside the gene matches: 6. The CDR3 loop reads CASSLGRTGVSNYGYTF. The CDR3 DNA follows: TGCGCCAGCAGCTTGGGTCGGACAGGGGTCTCTAACTATGGCTACACCTTC. Full variable domain (rest looked up from reference TRBV5-1 and TRBJ1-2): KAGVTQTPRYLIKTRGQQVTLSCSPISGHRSVSWYQQTPGQGLQFLFEYFSETQRNKGNFPGRFSGRQFSNSRSEMNVSTLELGDSALYLCASSLGRTGVSNYGYTFGSGTRLTVV.

The V gene is TRBV7-9, the J gene TRBJ2-7; D may correspond to TRBD1 or TRBD2 (5 bases each). This CDR3 has 13 residues. CDR1 and CDR2 (germline): SEHNR, FQNEAQ (reference sequence). Trimming shortened V by 8 bases and J by 6 bases, and 17 bases separated the two germline ends. CDR3 DNA: TGTGCCAGCGCCCTAGGGACCCCGGGCGAGCAGTACGTC. This translates into CASALGTPGEQYV.

This chain links TRBV28 with TRBJ1-4, with 8 nucleotides matching TRBD1. The V segment lost 10 bases and the J segment 10 bases; nucleotides outside the gene matches: 17. The CDR3 extends over 15 amino acids. Germline V gene lookup returns CDR1 MDHEN and CDR2 SYDVKM. This chain's CDR3 is CAIRGEDRDYRKLFF. The CDR3 DNA reads as TGTGCCATTAGGGGGGAGGACAGGGATTATCGAAAACTGTTTTTT.

V is TRBV5-1 and J is TRBJ2-4, with D possibly TRBD2 on 7 matching bases. The CDR3 length is 15 residues. V was pared by 4 bases and J by 8 bases, with 19 bases between. Per the germline V gene, CDR1 is SGHRS and CDR2 is YFSETQ. Here the CDR3 DNA reads TGCGCCAGCAGCCCCGGTGGGGGCGGGGGTGACATTCAGTACTTC. Translated: CASSPGGGGGDIQYF.

The sample holds a few counts of this clonotype. The chain joins TRBV20-1 to TRBJ1-1; D is unclear. Germline V lookup: CDR1 DFQATT, CDR2 SNEGSKA (reference sequence). The ends were cut back, 1 base at V and 2 bases at J, with 2 bases in the middle. The CDR3 consists of 11 residues. CDR3 protein: CSARANTEAFF. CDR3 bases: TGCAGTGCTAGAGCCAACACTGAAGCTTTCTTT.

This clonotype was detected a few times. CDR3 amino acids: CASSAALLWGYTF. Here the CDR3 DNA reads TGTGCCAGCAGCGCTGCCCTCCTATGGGGCTACACCTTC. The chain is built from TRBV9 and TRBJ1-2; D remains unclear. Trimming pared 3 bases from V and 8 bases from J, leaving 14 bases between. This CDR3 spans 13 amino acids. CDR1 is SGDLS and CDR2 is YYNGEE in the germline V gene.

This chain joins TRBV29-1 and TRBJ2-1; the match to TRBD1 covers 10 bases. Germline V gene sequence: CDR1 SQVTM, CDR2 ANQGSEA. V lost 4 bases to trimming and J lost 7 bases; unmatched junction nucleotides: 4. The CDR3 is made up of 13 amino acids. CDR3: CSVARTGGNEQFF. CDR3 bases: TGCAGCGTTGCCCGGACAGGGGGGAATGAGCAGTTCTTC.

The chain has TRBV3-1 and TRBJ2-3; 8 positions agree with TRBD2. Germline trimming cut 4 bases from V and 7 bases from J; bases unmatched to any gene: 7. The length of the CDR3 is 14 residues. Germline CDR1 LGHDT, CDR2 YNNKEL (reference sequence). CDR3 region: CASSPRTSRHTQYF. The CDR3 DNA reads as TGTGCCAGCAGCCCACGGACTAGCAGGCATACGCAGTATTTT.

This clonotype was counted between two and nine times. The chain is built from TRBV3-1 and TRBJ1-4, with D perhaps matching TRBD1 (5 bases). V was shortened by 1 base and J by 9 bases, with 15 bases between the two germline ends. CDR1 is LGHDT and CDR2 is YNNKEL in the germline V gene (reference sequence). The CDR3 runs to 15 residues. The chain's CDR3 is CASSQVGAAGQKLFF. CDR3 sequence (DNA): TGTGCCAGCAGCCAAGTCGGGGCAGCAGGTCAAAAACTGTTTTTT.

The chain carries TRBV4-1 and TRBJ2-5; possible D gene TRBD1, 6 bases. The germline CDR1 and CDR2 sequences are MGHRA and YSYEKL. V gave up 2 bases and J gave up 1 base, with 11 bases separating them. The CDR3 spans 15 residues. In DNA form, the CDR3 reads TGCGCCAGCAGCCAACCCGACAGGCCCCAAGAGACCCAGTACTTC. Its protein is CASSQPDRPQETQYF.

This clonotype has just one count. The rearrangement joins TRBV4-3 to TRBJ2-1; 8 bases line up with TRBD2. The CDR3 extends over 17 amino acids. Per germline, CDR1 LGHNA and CDR2 YSLEER. V was pared by 3 bases and J by 8 bases, with 15 bases of the junction left unmatched. CDR3 residues: CASSHDRSGGSYHEQFF. DNA for the CDR3: TGCGCCAGCAGCCATGACAGAAGCGGGGGCAGTTACCATGAGCAGTTCTTC.

Concerning this clonotype: This may arise from a read error, as a much more abundant clone is one base away. The V call is TRBV6-5, the J call TRBJ2-5; D is perhaps TRBD1 or TRBD2 (6 bases each). CDR3 size: 13 residues. Germline-derived CDR1 and CDR2 are MNHEY and SVGAGI. The DNA for the CDR3 is TGTGCCAGCAGTTCCTGGGGGGCGAAGACCAAGTACTTC. Residues: CASSSWGAKTKYF.

The chain couples TRBV7-3 to TRBJ2-3, with 9 bases that match TRBD2. CDR1 is SGHTA, CDR2 FQGTGA, per germline. There are 15 residues in the CDR3. Trimming at V came to 6 bases and at J to 3 bases, leaving 7 bases not matched to a gene. As DNA, the CDR3 is TGTGCCAGCAGTTATAGCGGGGGCCAGACAGATACGCAGTATTTT. This codes for CASSYSGGQTDTQYF.

This clonotype was detected a few times. The CDR3 loop is CASSIRRAQGWLETQYF. The CDR3 nucleotides are TGTGCCAGCAGTATCCGGCGGGCTCAGGGCTGGTTGGAGACCCAGTACTTC. V gene TRBV28 combines with J gene TRBJ2-5; either TRBD1 or TRBD2 may fit D (5 bases each). V lost 5 bases to trimming and J lost 5 bases, with 24 bases between them. This CDR3 is 17 amino acids long. Germline values: CDR1 MDHEN, CDR2 SYDVKM.

The chain links TRBV5-1 to TRBJ2-2; 8 bases match TRBD2. Germline assignment: CDR1 SGHRS and CDR2 YFSETQ. Germline trimming cut 1 base from V and 1 base from J; bases unmatched to any gene: 3. CDR3 length: 16 amino acids. CDR3 amino acids: CASSLSLAGNTGELFF. In nucleotides, the CDR3 is TGCGCCAGCAGCTTGAGCCTAGCGGGGAACACCGGGGAGCTGTTTTTT.

This clonotype showed up just once. The chain couples TRBV11-1 to TRBJ1-1; TRBD1 agrees at 8 bases. Germline CDR1 reads SGHAT; CDR2 reads FQDESV (reference sequence). V dropped 1 base and J dropped 6; count of bases not matched to a gene: 25. CDR3 length: 21 residues. The chain's CDR3 is CASSLEGAIARTGLTWAEAFF. The CDR3 coding sequence is TGTGCCAGCAGCTTAGAAGGGGCCATTGCCCGGACAGGGCTAACGTGGGCTGAAGCTTTCTTT.

This clonotype showed up just a few times. V is TRBV30 and J is TRBJ1-1; D ambiguous. Per germline, CDR1 GTSNPN and CDR2 SVGIG (reference sequence). This CDR3 has 13 residues. Trimming left V 5 bases short and J 4 bases short, with 14 bases between. In nucleotides, the CDR3 is TGTGCCTGGGACGCCATTAGCAGCACTGAAGCTTTCTTT. Its protein is CAWDAISSTEAFF.

This clonotype has a count of ten or more. The V call is TRBV5-1, the J call TRBJ1-1; TRBD1 aligns across 8 bases. Germline values: CDR1 SGHRS, CDR2 YFSETQ. The CDR3 consists of 15 residues. The J segment lost 6 bases and the V segment lost 0 bases, leaving 7 bases of the junction unmatched. CDR3 residues: CASSLVTGDVAEAFF. CDR3 coding DNA: TGCGCCAGCAGCTTGGTGACAGGGGATGTCGCTGAAGCTTTCTTT.

The rearrangement links TRBV10-3 to TRBJ2-2; 7 nucleotides align to TRBD2. Losses at the gene ends were 3 bases for V and 4 bases for J; bases not matched to a gene: 17. From germline, CDR1 is ENHRY and CDR2 SYGVKD. The CDR3 is 19 amino acids. Here the CDR3 reads CAISDYRRDGGSGTGELFF. CDR3 DNA: TGTGCCATCAGTGATTACCGACGCGACGGGGGGTCGGGCACCGGGGAGCTGTTTTTT.

CDR3 sequence reads: CASSQDSDLAKNIQYF. The CDR3 DNA reads as TGCGCCAGCAGCCAAGATAGTGATCTAGCCAAAAACATTCAGTACTTC. The V gene is TRBV4-1, the J gene TRBJ2-4; no reliable D call. Trimming shortened V by 0 bases and J by 0 bases, and 9 bases separated the two germline ends. The CDR3 loop spans 16 amino acids. From germline, CDR1 is MGHRA and CDR2 YSYEKL.

The rearrangement joins TRBV4-3 to TRBJ2-3, with 8 bases aligning to TRBD2. This CDR3 contains 16 residues. Germline V gene data show CDR1 as LGHNA and CDR2 as YSLEER. The junction had 8 bases not matched to a gene; V was cut back by 0 bases and J by 6 bases. The chain's CDR3 is CASSQDPGGAADTQYF. DNA for the CDR3: TGCGCCAGCAGCCAAGATCCCGGGGGGGCCGCCGATACGCAGTATTTT.

The sample holds many counts of this clonotype. The chain carries TRBV5-1 and TRBJ2-5; the match to TRBD2 covers 7 bases. The trim removed 4 bases at V and 0 bases at J, leaving 3 bases unmatched. The CDR3 sequence is 14 residues long. CDR1 SGHRS and CDR2 YFSETQ come from the germline V gene. The CDR3 reads CASSPGTNQETQYF. Here the CDR3 DNA reads TGCGCCAGCAGCCCCGGGACTAACCAAGAGACCCAGTACTTC.

The chain is built from TRBV12-3 or TRBV12-4 and TRBJ2-5, with a possible D match to TRBD2 (5 bases). This CDR3 region has 14 residues. V lost 7 bases to trimming and J lost 8 bases, with 20 bases between them. The CDR3 is CASKFRALGSTQYF. CDR3 in DNA: TGTGCCAGCAAGTTTAGGGCCCTTGGGAGTACCCAGTACTTC.

In this sample, this clonotype turned up a few times. J is TRBJ1-1 and V is TRBV5-1; D uncertain. From germline, CDR1 is SGHRS and CDR2 YFSETQ. The CDR3 sequence is 14 residues long. Trimming stripped 4 bases from V and 2 bases from J, with 12 bases between. CDR3 region: CASSTQPSNTEAFF. CDR3 in DNA: TGCGCCAGCAGCACCCAACCTAGTAACACTGAAGCTTTCTTT.

This clonotype was recorded many times. This chain connects TRBV12-3 or TRBV12-4 to TRBJ2-7; tentative D call: TRBD1 (6 bases). Trimming shortened V by 4 bases and J by 4 bases, and 14 bases separated the two germline ends. The CDR3 consists of 14 residues. CDR3 sequence reads: CASSWAGTGYEQYV. In nucleotides, the CDR3 is TGTGCCAGCAGTTGGGCGGGCACAGGGTACGAGCAGTACGTC.

This chain links TRBV7-6 with TRBJ1-4, with D possibly TRBD1 on 5 matching bases. V was cut by 0 bases and J by 8 bases, with 13 bases left in between. This CDR3 has 15 residues. CDR1 is SGHVS, CDR2 FNYEAQ, per germline. Here the CDR3 DNA reads TGTGCCAGCAGCTTAGCGCAGCGGGGGGAGGAAAAACTGTTTTTT. Its translation: CASSLAQRGEEKLFF.